The entry that follows covers one T cell receptor (beta chain) sequence. The junction does not match germline at one end; this may be a read error. The record originates from a study of blood T cells in healthy people across ages. The CDR3 covers 16 residues. Germline V gives CDR1 LGHNA, CDR2 YNFKEQ. With a J-beta primer mix and a sample-barcoded 5' primer, a second PCR ran about 7 to 12 cycles. TCRdb passed the 5' RACE reads through MiXCR, listing each CDR3 protein once. The table lists around 800,000 distinct CDR3 sequences, 35% to 60% of them singletons. The rearrangement joins TRBV4-2 to TRBJ1-4, with 8 nucleotides matching TRBD1. The sequence was obtained from an elderly man in good health. Material: blood. The CDR3 DNA follows: TGTGCCAGCAGCCAAGGACAGGGGACAACTAGTGAAAAACTGTTTTTT. It translates to CASSQGQGTTSEKLFF.